A single sample is the source of the 11 T cell receptor beta chains below, sequenced in a study of beta chain features in type 1 diabetes. The entirety of the isolated RNA underwent reverse transcription, so expressed TCRB transcripts were sequenced. TCRdb's table, derived via immunoSEQ multiplex PCR, lists solely in-frame clones and lacks some. Here the sample spans 900,000 or so clones, roughly a sixth being singletons. Material for sequencing was naive CD4+ T cells from blood. All receptors come from a woman aged 18-35 years in good health.

The J gene is TRBJ2-2, the V gene TRBV5-1, with D maybe TRBD2 (6 bases). This CDR3 contains 16 residues. CDR1 is SGHRS and CDR2 is YFSETQ in the germline V gene. V lost 2 bases to trimming and J lost 0 bases, with 11 bases between them. CDR3: CASSLKSGPNTGELFF. The CDR3 nucleotides read TGCGCCAGCAGCTTAAAGAGCGGGCCGAACACCGGGGAGCTGTTTTTT.

The chain couples TRBV10-3 to TRBJ2-6; D is unresolved. In germline, CDR1 is ENHRY, CDR2 SYGVKD. The V gene lost 3 bases and the J gene lost 2 bases, with 11 bases spanning the gap. The CDR3 totals 16 residues. CDR3 in amino acids: CAISDRWGTGANVLTF. In DNA, the CDR3 is TGTGCCATCAGTGATCGCTGGGGTACTGGGGCCAACGTCCTGACTTTC.

CDR3 bases: TGTGCCAGCACCCAGGGACAGGTGGGACCGGATACGCAGTATTTT. Translating it yields CASTQGQVGPDTQYF. This rearrangement joins TRBV2 to TRBJ2-3, with TRBD1 matching over 8 bases. After removal of 7 bases from V and 6 bases from J, the junction contained 12 bases not matched to a gene. Germline V CDR1 and CDR2: SNHLY, FYNNEI. The CDR3 totals 15 residues.

This clone has more than one count but fewer than ten. This rearrangement joins TRBV5-6 to TRBJ1-2; D gene uncertain. With 2 bases removed from V and 1 base from J, the gap between germline ends came to 9 bases. Germline V gene data show CDR1 as SGHDT and CDR2 as YYEEEE. This CDR3 contains 14 residues. CDR3 sequence reads: CASSLYRINYGYTF. DNA for the CDR3: TGTGCCAGCAGCTTATACAGAATTAACTATGGCTACACCTTC. Using reference TRBV5-6 and TRBJ1-2 for the parts outside the CDR3, the full variable domain is DAGVTQSPTHLIKTRGQQVTLRCSPKSGHDTVSWYQQALGQGPQFIFQYYEEEERQRGNFPDRFSGHQFPNYSSELNVNALLLGDSALYLCASSLYRINYGYTFGSGTRLTVV.

This clone has more than one count but fewer than ten. This sequence joins TRBV6-5 and TRBJ2-1; 8 bases are a match to TRBD2. Germline V gene data show CDR1 as MNHEY and CDR2 as SVGAGI. This CDR3 has 15 residues. J lost 9 bases, V lost 2 bases, and 9 bases had no gene match. CDR3 in amino acids: CASSYNPAGVAEQFF. The CDR3 DNA reads as TGTGCCAGCAGTTACAATCCAGCGGGAGTCGCTGAGCAGTTCTTC.

There are a few counts of this clone. This sequence joins TRBV28 and TRBJ2-2; 12 bases map to TRBD2. The CDR3 runs 16 residues. V was clipped by 4 bases and J by 7 bases; unmatched bases: 7. Germline V gene sequence: CDR1 MDHEN, CDR2 SYDVKM. CDR3 nucleotides: TGTGCCAGCAGTTCCGAGACTAGCGGGAGTGGCGGGGAGCTGTTTTTT. The encoded protein is CASSSETSGSGGELFF.

This chain links TRBV7-2 with TRBJ2-3, with 7 bases identical to TRBD1. Losses at the gene ends were 5 bases for V and 5 bases for J; bases not matched to a gene: 4. CDR1 and CDR2 (germline): SGHTA, FQGNSA. The CDR3 totals 13 residues. CDR3 protein: CASSRHRGDTQYF. CDR3 sequence (DNA): TGTGCCAGCAGCCGTCACAGGGGAGATACGCAGTATTTT.

The sample holds a few counts of this clone. The chain carries TRBV2 and TRBJ2-3; D gene ambiguous. The ends were cut back, 7 bases at V and 1 base at J, with 12 bases in the middle. Looked up from germline, CDR1 is SNHLY and CDR2 is FYNNEI. The length of the CDR3 is 14 residues. CDR3 sequence (DNA): TGTGCCAGCACAAAGTCAGAGCGCACAGATACGCAGTATTTT. This gives the protein CASTKSERTDTQYF.

The chain recombines TRBV5-1 with TRBJ2-1; tentatively, D is TRBD1 or TRBD2 (5 bases each). V was shortened by 5 bases and J by 0 bases, with 18 bases between the two germline ends. CDR1 SGHRS and CDR2 YFSETQ come from the germline V gene. The CDR3 totals 17 residues. The CDR3 here is CASSFRDGRTSYNEQFF. The CDR3 nucleotides are TGCGCCAGCAGTTTCAGGGACGGAAGAACCTCCTACAATGAGCAGTTCTTC.

Only a few counts were recorded for this clone. The J gene is TRBJ2-1, the V gene TRBV12-5; TRBD2 aligns across 9 bases. CDR1 is LGHNT, CDR2 FRNRAP, per germline. Trimming removed 1 base from V and 4 bases from J; junction bases left unmatched: 2. This CDR3 comprises 15 residues. CDR3 sequence reads: CASGLGLAEYNEQFF. CDR3 sequence (DNA): TGTGCTAGTGGTTTGGGACTAGCGGAATACAATGAGCAGTTCTTC.

This clone was observed a few times. The chain is built from TRBV2 and TRBJ1-5, with D uncertain. CDR3 length: 15 amino acids. The germline V and J ends were trimmed by 1 base and 2 bases, with 9 bases remaining between them. Germline V gives CDR1 SNHLY, CDR2 FYNNEI. Here the CDR3 DNA reads TGTGCCAGCAGTGAAGAGGCCGGGGGCAATCAGCCCCAGCATTTT. Protein: CASSEEAGGNQPQHF.